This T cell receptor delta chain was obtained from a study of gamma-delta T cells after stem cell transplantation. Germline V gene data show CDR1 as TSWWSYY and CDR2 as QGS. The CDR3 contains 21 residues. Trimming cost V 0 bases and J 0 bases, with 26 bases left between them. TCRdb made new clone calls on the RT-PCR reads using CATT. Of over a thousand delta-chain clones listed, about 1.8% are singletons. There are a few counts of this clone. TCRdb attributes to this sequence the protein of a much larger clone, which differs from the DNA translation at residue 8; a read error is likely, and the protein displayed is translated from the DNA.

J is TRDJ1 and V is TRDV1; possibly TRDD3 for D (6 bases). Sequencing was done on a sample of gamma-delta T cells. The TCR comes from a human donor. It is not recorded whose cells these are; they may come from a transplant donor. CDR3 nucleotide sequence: TGTGCTCTTGGGGAACTTTGGCCCTACGTTGGGGATCCCCCGTACACCGATAAACTCATCTTT. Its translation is CALGELWPYVGDPPYTDKLIF.